Presented here are 9 T cell receptor beta chains from one specimen sequenced in a study of T-cell reconstitution after alpha-beta-depleted transplantation in children. Library preparation (for TCRbeta) was performed with unique molecular identifiers. MiXCR, applied by TCRdb to the PCR reads, yields one record per CDR3 protein. The table records 550,000 to 600,000 distinct CDR3 sequences, more than 20% of them present only once. This specimen was PBMCs, mostly from graft donor cells, taken 360 days after TCRalphabeta/CD19-depleted stem cell transplant. All receptors derive from a boy in the first two years of life who had a stem cell transplant for acute myeloid leukemia, so the T cells may come from the graft donor.

This clonotype was found many times. This chain uses TRBV10-1 with TRBJ2-4, with D possibly TRBD2 on 5 matching bases. Germline V gives CDR1 WNHNN, CDR2 SYGVQD (reference sequence). V was clipped by 10 bases and J by 6 bases, with 16 bases between them. The CDR3 is 13 residues long. CDR3 in amino acids: CATQDFDGNIQYF. In DNA, the CDR3 is TGCGCCACCCAGGACTTTGACGGAAACATTCAGTACTTC.

This clonotype occurred many times. The rearrangement links TRBV18 to TRBJ2-1; tentatively, D is TRBD2 (7 bases). Germline-derived CDR1 and CDR2 are KGHSH and LQKENI. The CDR3 spans 15 residues. V lost 3 bases and J lost 2, with 11 bases in between. DNA of the CDR3: TGTGCCAGCTCACCGGGGGGGCGTCCCTACAATGAGCAGTTCTTC. Its translation is CASSPGGRPYNEQFF.

The chain has TRBV6-2 or TRBV6-3 and TRBJ2-1, with 9 bases that match TRBD2. The CDR3 extends over 15 amino acids. J lost 5 bases, V lost 5 bases, and 7 bases had no gene match. Germline V gives CDR1 MNHEY, CDR2 SVGEGT. The CDR3 is CASSTKRGAHNEQFF. CDR3 DNA: TGTGCCAGCAGTACCAAGCGGGGGGCCCACAATGAGCAGTTCTTC.

This chain joins TRBV6-6 and TRBJ2-1, with no clear D. Germline V gene lookup returns CDR1 MNHNY and CDR2 SVGAGI (reference sequence). This CDR3 has 13 residues. Between the trimmed V and J ends, which lost 9 bases and 1 base, there was a span of 10 bases. CDR3 sequence reads: CASKAGSYNEQFF. Here the CDR3 DNA reads TGTGCCAGTAAGGCTGGGTCCTACAATGAGCAGTTCTTC.

This clonotype showed up many times. The rearrangement links TRBV20-1 to TRBJ1-1; D ambiguous. V was trimmed by 1 base and J by 7 bases, leaving 10 bases between them. The length of the CDR3 is 12 residues. Germline V CDR1 and CDR2: DFQATT, SNEGSKA (reference sequence). The CDR3 sequence is CSARVGSGEAFF. CDR3 sequence (DNA): TGCAGTGCTAGAGTGGGTTCCGGTGAAGCTTTCTTT.

The chain is built from TRBV20-1 and TRBJ2-7, with 9 bases matching TRBD1. CDR3 size: 13 residues. The germline gives CDR1 DFQATT, CDR2 SNEGSKA (reference sequence). The CDR3 bases are TGCATCTGGTGCCCGGGACAGGGATACGAGCAGTACTTC. Its protein product is CIWCPGQGYEQYF.

At least ten counts were recorded for this clonotype. This rearrangement joins TRBV29-1 to TRBJ2-5, with no clear D. Trimming stripped 4 bases from V and 5 bases from J, with 11 bases between. In germline, CDR1 is SQVTM, CDR2 ANQGSEA. CDR3 size: 12 residues. The DNA for the CDR3 is TGCAGCGTTGGCCCCGAAAGGGAGACCCAGTACTTC. It yields the protein CSVGPERETQYF.

This clonotype appeared many times. The chain joins TRBV20-1 to TRBJ1-2; D is possibly TRBD1 (6 bases). The CDR3 is made up of 16 amino acids. Germline values: CDR1 DFQATT, CDR2 SNEGSKA (reference sequence). Trimming pared 3 bases from V and 4 bases from J, leaving 21 bases between. CDR3 DNA: TGCAGTGCTAGGATGACAGGACCGCACCGGGGCTATGGCTACACCTTC. It yields the protein CSARMTGPHRGYGYTF.

This clonotype was counted only a few times. The chain has TRBV15 and TRBJ2-2; D unresolved. CDR3 size: 15 residues. Germline-derived CDR1 and CDR2 are LNHNV and YYDKDF (reference sequence). Trimming removed 1 base from V and 4 bases from J, with 10 bases in between. The CDR3 nucleotides read TGTGCCACCAGCAGAGTAAGGACGGGCACCGGGGAGCTGTTTTTT. Translating gives CATSRVRTGTGELFF.